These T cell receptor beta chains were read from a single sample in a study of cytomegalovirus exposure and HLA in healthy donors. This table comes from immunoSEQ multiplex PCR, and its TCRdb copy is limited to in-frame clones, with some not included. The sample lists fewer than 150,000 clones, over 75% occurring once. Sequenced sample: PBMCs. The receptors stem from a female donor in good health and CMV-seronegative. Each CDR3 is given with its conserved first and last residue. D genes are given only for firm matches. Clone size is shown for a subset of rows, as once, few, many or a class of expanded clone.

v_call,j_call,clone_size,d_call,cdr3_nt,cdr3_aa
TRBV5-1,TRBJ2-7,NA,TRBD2,TGCGCCAGCAGCCCAGGACTAGCGGAATCCTACGAGCAGTACTTC,CASSPGLAESYEQYF
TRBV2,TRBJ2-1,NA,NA,TGTGCCACGTGGTCAATAGCGGACAATGAGCAGTTCTTC,CATWSIADNEQFF
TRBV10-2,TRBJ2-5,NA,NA,TGCGCCAGCAGTGAGTCCAGGGTCGAGACCCAGTACTTC,CASSESRVETQYF
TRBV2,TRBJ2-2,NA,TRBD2,TGTGCCAGCAGGAGACTAGCGGGAGGGTCGAACACCGGGGAGCTGTTTTTT,CASRRLAGGSNTGELFF
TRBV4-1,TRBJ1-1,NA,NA,TGCGCCAGCAGCCAAGGTCCCGGTGAAGCTTTCTTT,CASSQGPGEAFF
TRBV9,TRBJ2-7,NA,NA,TGTGCCAGCAGCGTGGGACTAGGGGGCTGGGAGCAGTACTTC,CASSVGLGGWEQYF
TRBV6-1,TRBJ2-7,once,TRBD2,TGTGCCAGTAAGACGACTAGCGGTGGCTACGAGCAGTACTTC,CASKTTSGGYEQYF
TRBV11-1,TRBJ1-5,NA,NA,TGTGCCAGCAGCTTAACCCCTAGCGAGCCCCAGCATTTT,CASSLTPSEPQHF
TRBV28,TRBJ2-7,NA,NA,TGTGCCAGCAGTTTACACCCCGCCAGGGTGGGCGAGCAGTACTTC,CASSLHPARVGEQYF
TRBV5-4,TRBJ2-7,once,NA,TGTGCCAGCAGCCCGGACCGGCCGGGGGACGAGCAGTACTTC,CASSPDRPGDEQYF
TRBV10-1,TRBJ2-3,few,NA,TGCGCCAGCAGTGCAGGGGATACGCAGTATTTT,CASSAGDTQYF